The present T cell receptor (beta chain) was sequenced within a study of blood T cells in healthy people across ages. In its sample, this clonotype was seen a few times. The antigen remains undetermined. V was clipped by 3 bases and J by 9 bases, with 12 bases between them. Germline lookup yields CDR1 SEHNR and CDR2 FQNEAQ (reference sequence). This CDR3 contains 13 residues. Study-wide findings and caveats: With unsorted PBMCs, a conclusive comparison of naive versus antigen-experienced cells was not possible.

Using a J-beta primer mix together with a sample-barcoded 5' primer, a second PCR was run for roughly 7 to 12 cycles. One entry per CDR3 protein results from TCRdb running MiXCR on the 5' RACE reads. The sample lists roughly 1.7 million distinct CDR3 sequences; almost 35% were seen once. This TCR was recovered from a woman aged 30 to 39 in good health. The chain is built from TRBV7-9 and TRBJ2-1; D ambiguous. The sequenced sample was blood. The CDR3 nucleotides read TGTGCCAGCAGCTTTCCCCCCACCGTTGAGCAGTTCTTC. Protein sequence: CASSFPPTVEQFF.